This T cell receptor beta chain is from a study of cytomegalovirus exposure and HLA in healthy donors listed by TCRdb under 2017. About the full investigation: An earlier analysis of 550 to 700 of the donors reported approximately 300 Gb of sequence data and about 100 million unique TCR beta sequences from roughly 200 million T cells. Roughly 300 gigabases of sequencing data and around 85 million unique TCR sequences made up an early release that covered several hundred HLA-typed donors. The genetic ancestry cluster associated with self-reported Caucasian donors included around four fifths of the roughly 410 genotyped donors. The study aimed to test whether signatures of past pathogen exposure could be identified by cataloging public T cell receptors. The study used immunosequencing to profile the T cell repertoires of approximately 630 subjects and linked those repertoires to cytomegalovirus serostatus. A separate validation cohort of over a hundred different subjects was used in addition to the approximately 700-subject first cohort. To predict cytomegalovirus infection status, the study brought together high-throughput TCR immunosequencing, statistical association of individual TCRs with disease status, and machine learning. To study patterns of TCR occurrence, a later analysis re-analyzed previously published TCR beta repertoires from around 660 donors and added high-resolution HLA genotyping. The later analysis used no new phenotypic data to find candidate immune exposures, relying instead on TCR beta sequences and their occurrence across donors. In an earlier analysis of 587 of the donors, high-throughput TCR beta sequencing was used to judge whether each TCR beta V gene segment behaved as functional or pseudogenic. Alongside the repertoire data, information on donor age, sex, ethnicity and CMV serostatus was compiled. A later genetic analysis took genome-wide SNP genotypes for about 65% of the 666 donors and used that subset as a discovery cohort. All discovery cohort repertoires had been generated using a single sequencing platform. Class I and class II HLA loci were covered by the typing at four-digit resolution. Typing coverage differed by locus: A, B, C, DRB1 and DQB1 were typed in about 620-630 donors, DQA1 in 522, DPA1 in around 610, and DPB1 in roughly 450. Roughly 5 DR-DQ haplotypes were handled as single units for association and clustering, since linkage in the cohort was strong. Among 350 to 400 genotyped donors of the cohort, an average of about 240,000 unique TCR beta nucleotide sequences were sequenced per donor, roughly 18% of them non-productive. Broad study findings and their caveats: A total of fewer than 200 TCR beta chains were listed by the study as associated with cytomegalovirus. Correlated functional status among segregating V segments might be attributable to linkage disequilibrium, but an unknown experimental factor could not be ruled out. Most TCR sequences were seen in very few donors, while some public TCRs were found in many individuals. Because HLA typing was unavailable for some donors at each locus, only the typed subset was used in association tests. A further reported finding was that TCR beta sequences accurately predicted the HLA-A and HLA-B alleles for most subjects in the first cohort. Some IMGT-functional V segments, including TRBV6-2 and TRBV6-3, could not be told apart with the 87-base-pair reads, so those segments were excluded. A later analysis found that HLA-associated TCR beta chains were more clonally expanded and had lower generation probabilities than equally common non-associated chains. A cluster of highly shared sequence variants was judged likely to be a technical artifact of the sequencing pipeline. A few of the identified cytomegalovirus-associated TCR beta chains were confirmed in vitro to be specific for cytomegalovirus antigens. In a later analysis, several top co-occurrence clusters were reported to appear linked to parvovirus B19, influenza, CMV and Epstein-Barr virus. According to a later genetic analysis, donors in an Asian-associated ancestry cluster had fewer N-insertions in productive TCRs than the approximately 650-donor mean. When HLA alleles, especially DR and DQ, strongly co-occurred, TCR associations were difficult to assign to individual alleles. A later analysis associated 16,951 TCR beta sequences with specific HLA alleles at a false discovery rate of 0.05. Because counts were too low, about 17 rarely observed V segments, including chromosome 9 orphons, were excluded from the earlier analysis of 587 of the donors. A later analysis found that most CMV-associated TCR beta chains appeared HLA-restricted, with HLA associations seemingly driven largely by CMV exposure. Broadly in line with IMGT annotations, most TCR beta V segments showed up in productive rearrangements about 87% or about 30% of the time in an earlier analysis of about 500 of the donors. The classifier was reported to diagnose cytomegalovirus status with high specificity and sensitivity in both the original and validation cohorts. In a later genetic analysis, a missense DCLRE1C variant was associated with V-gene and J-gene trimming of TCR beta chains, and the association was replicated in an independent cohort. This cohort had only TCR beta chains sequenced, and the lack of alpha or paired-chain data limited which features could be detected. A later analysis found that TCR association rates varied across HLA loci, with DRB1 alleles showing the most associated TCRs and HLA-C alleles the fewest. The authors suggested that the approach could potentially be extended to other disease states and immunological phenotypes. CMV serostatus was the only immune exposure information available for the cohort. Presence/absence analyses assumed roughly uniform sequencing depth across donors, an assumption that may not hold.

On this clone: Its recognized antigen is unknown.

Trimming takes 2 bases from V and 8 bases from J, and the germline ends sit 12 bases apart. Including the terminal cysteine and phenylalanine, the CDR3 comprises 13 residues. Just CDR3 DNA is preserved here, 39 bases in frame from base 1. According to the germline V gene, CDR1 reads MDHEN and CDR2 reads SYDVKM. Library construction relied on the immunoSEQ multiplex PCR assay. A mixture of 60 forward primers for TCR Vbeta segments and 13 reverse primers for TCR Jbeta segments was used in the multiplex PCR. The CDR3 region of rearranged TCR beta genes was amplified from genomic DNA by a multiplex PCR assay. The Illumina HiSeq System was used to sequence the amplified TCR beta libraries as 87-base-pair reads. On the authors' methods: In a later analysis, around 80 million unique TCR beta chains were counted across the roughly 610 repertoires, and about 10 million of these chains were shared by at least two donors. To remove PCR and sequencing errors, raw reads were error-corrected and collapsed into unique sequences using a nearest-neighbor algorithm that merged closely related sequences. To assign V, D and J gene segments, CDR3 sequences were aligned to IMGT reference sequences. For a sequence to be retained, a match of at least six nucleotides was required to both a V gene segment and a J gene segment. Rearrangements were called productive when the CDR3 lacked stop codons and stayed in frame with V and J; all others were non-productive. Following IMGT convention, CDR3 was defined as the stretch from the second conserved V-encoded cysteine to the conserved J-encoded phenylalanine. The earlier analysis of 500 to 650 of the donors excluded any sequence lacking an unambiguous match to a single V gene segment. An earlier analysis of some 500 of the donors classified V segments as functional when productive rearrangements were above 56.7% and as segregating when the standard deviation between donors was above 5%. A statistical classification framework was built to diagnose cytomegalovirus status from the catalog of TCR beta chain sequences. In a later analysis, TCR nucleotide sequences were compared against IMGT/GENE-DB human TR gene sequences so that V and J genes could be assigned. The TCRdist pipeline was used in a later analysis to assign CDR3 sequences and most-parsimonious VDJ recombination scenarios. In a later analysis, every TCR beta chain was defined by the combination of its CDR3 amino acid sequence and its V-gene family, and reads without a unique V-gene family were dropped. To address suspected cross-contamination and a sequencing artifact, a later analysis removed 450 to 700 highly shared, low-generation-probability nucleotide sequences. In a later analysis, a clonal expansion index was calculated for each public chain from normalized within-repertoire ranks of inferred template counts. Generation probabilities in a later analysis came from a VDJ recombination model fitted to out-of-frame rearrangements, and those results were checked against IGoR. A later analysis scored TCR-TCR, TCR-HLA and TCR-CMV co-occurrence with hypergeometric tests, applying a repertoire-size bias correction to TCR pairs. To estimate false discovery rates, a later analysis permuted the HLA or CMV assignments 20 times. A later analysis grouped co-occurring TCRs with DBSCAN, adding TCRdist sequence similarity when clustering within HLA-allele-positive subsets. Repertoires with fewer than 30,000 or more than 120,000 public chains, plus five repertoires with anomalous nucleotide sharing, were excluded from co-occurrence clustering. TCRdb took over this immuneACCESS table, retaining in-frame rearrangements with V and J assigned. Such tables are incomplete; in checked studies, under half of the missing clones stem from an unresolved V gene, and the remainder is unexplained. D and trimming were read from the DNA, whereas the V and J calls and clone size are those reported in that table. This sample's records show tens of thousands of clones. About 1.1% of the sample lies in the top ten.

The cohort was made up of 650 to 700 healthy bone marrow donors. At the time of sampling, every cohort member was nominally healthy, though immune exposures that went unrecorded were likely present. The donor tested CMV seronegative and was one of the 352 seronegative cohort members. Every donor gave a peripheral blood sample, and the peripheral blood mononuclear cells from that sample were used for TCR beta sequencing. Genomic DNA was extracted from the blood cell samples with the Qiagen DNeasy Blood Extraction Kit. Here the chain combines TRBV28 and TRBJ1-1, and TRBD1 may be the D gene, going by 5 matching bases. The source is a woman aged 25 to 39 in good health and CMV-seronegative. Sample: PBMCs. The CDR3 reads CASSLPQGYEAFF. The bases read TGTGCCAGCAGTTTACCGCAGGGTTACGAAGCTTTCTTT. Extended through the reference TRBV28 and TRBJ1-1 proteins, this CDR3 yields the full variable domain: DVKVTQSSRYLVKRTGEKVFLECVQDMDHENMFWYRQDPGLGLRLIYFSYDVKMKEKGDIPEGYSVSREKKERFSLILESASTNQTSMYLCASSLPQGYEAFFGQGTRLTVV.